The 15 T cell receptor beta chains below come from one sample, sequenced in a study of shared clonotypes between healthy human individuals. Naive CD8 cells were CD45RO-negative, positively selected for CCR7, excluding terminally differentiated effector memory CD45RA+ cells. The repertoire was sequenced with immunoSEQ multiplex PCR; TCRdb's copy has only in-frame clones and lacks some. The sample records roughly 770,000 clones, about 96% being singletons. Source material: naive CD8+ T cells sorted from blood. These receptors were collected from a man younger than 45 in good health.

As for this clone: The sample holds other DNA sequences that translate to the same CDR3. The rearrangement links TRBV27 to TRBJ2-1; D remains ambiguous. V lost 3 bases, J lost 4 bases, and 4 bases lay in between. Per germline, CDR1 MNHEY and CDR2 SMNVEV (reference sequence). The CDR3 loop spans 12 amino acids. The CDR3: CASSLDYNEQFF. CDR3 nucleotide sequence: TGTGCCAGCAGTTTGGATTACAATGAGCAGTTCTTC.

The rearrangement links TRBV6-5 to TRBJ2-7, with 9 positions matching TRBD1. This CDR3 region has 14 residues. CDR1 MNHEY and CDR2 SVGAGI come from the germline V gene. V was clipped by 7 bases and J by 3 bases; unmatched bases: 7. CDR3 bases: TGTGCCAGCATGCCGGACAGGGGTTTCTACGAGCAGTACTTC. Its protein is CASMPDRGFYEQYF.

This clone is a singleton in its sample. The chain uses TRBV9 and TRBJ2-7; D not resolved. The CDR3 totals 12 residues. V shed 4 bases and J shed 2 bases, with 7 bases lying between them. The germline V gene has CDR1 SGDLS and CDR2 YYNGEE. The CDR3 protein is CASSSSAYEQYF. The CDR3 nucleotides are TGTGCCAGCAGCTCATCGGCCTACGAGCAGTACTTC.

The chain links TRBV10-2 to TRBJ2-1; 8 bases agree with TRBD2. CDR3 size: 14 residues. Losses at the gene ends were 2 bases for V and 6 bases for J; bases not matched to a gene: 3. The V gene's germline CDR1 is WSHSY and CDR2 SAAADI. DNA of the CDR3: TGCGCCAGCAGTGAGACCCGGGAGGGCAATGAGCAGTTCTTC. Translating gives CASSETREGNEQFF.

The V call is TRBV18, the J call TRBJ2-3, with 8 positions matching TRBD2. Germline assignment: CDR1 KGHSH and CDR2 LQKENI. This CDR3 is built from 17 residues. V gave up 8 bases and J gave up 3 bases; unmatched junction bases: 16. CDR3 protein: CASHHLGGGPGTDTQYF. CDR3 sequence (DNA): TGTGCCAGCCACCACCTCGGCGGGGGGCCCGGGACAGATACGCAGTATTTT.

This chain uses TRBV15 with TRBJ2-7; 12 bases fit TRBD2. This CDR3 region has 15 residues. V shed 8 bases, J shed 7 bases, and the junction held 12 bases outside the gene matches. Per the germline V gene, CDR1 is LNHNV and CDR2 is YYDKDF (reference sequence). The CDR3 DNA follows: TGTGCCACCCAAACTTCTAGCGGGAGGGTAGGGGAGCAGTACTTC. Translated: CATQTSSGRVGEQYF.

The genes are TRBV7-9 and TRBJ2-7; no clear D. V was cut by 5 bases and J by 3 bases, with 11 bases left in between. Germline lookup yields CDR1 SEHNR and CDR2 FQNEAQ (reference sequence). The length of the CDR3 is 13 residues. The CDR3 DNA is TGTGCCAGCAGCCCTCCCTCGGGCTACGAGCAGTACTTC. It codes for CASSPPSGYEQYF.

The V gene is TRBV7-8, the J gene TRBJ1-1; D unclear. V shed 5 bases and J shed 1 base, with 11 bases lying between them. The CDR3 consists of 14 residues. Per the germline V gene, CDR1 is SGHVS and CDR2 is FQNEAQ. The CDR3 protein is CASSPVYTNTEAFF. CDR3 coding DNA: TGTGCCAGCAGCCCAGTTTACACGAACACTGAAGCTTTCTTT.

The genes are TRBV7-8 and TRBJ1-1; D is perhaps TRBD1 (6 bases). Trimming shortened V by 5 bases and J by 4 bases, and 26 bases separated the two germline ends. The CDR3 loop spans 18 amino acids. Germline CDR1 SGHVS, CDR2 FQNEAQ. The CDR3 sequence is CASSPQGTFQIGGTEAFF. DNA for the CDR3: TGTGCCAGCAGCCCTCAAGGGACGTTCCAGATAGGGGGCACTGAAGCTTTCTTT.

Here the CDR3 reads CASSISLGSLDGETQYF. For the CDR3, the DNA is TGTGCCAGCAGCATTTCTCTAGGATCGCTCGATGGGGAGACCCAGTACTTC. V usage is TRBV7-9 and J usage is TRBJ2-5; D is ambiguous. The CDR3 loop spans 17 amino acids. V was shortened by 5 bases and J by 5 bases, with 24 bases between the two germline ends. Germline CDR1 is SEHNR and CDR2 is FQNEAQ (reference sequence).

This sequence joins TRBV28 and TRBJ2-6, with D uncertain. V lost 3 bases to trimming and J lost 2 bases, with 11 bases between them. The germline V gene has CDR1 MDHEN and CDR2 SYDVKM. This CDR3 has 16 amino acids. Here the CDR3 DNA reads TGTGCCAGCAGTTTGGTGATAGAAGCTGGGGCCAACGTCCTGACTTTC. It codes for CASSLVIEAGANVLTF.

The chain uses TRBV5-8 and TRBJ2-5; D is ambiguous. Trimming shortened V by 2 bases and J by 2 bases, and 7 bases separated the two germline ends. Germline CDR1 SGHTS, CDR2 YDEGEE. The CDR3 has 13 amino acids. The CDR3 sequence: CASSLGQQETQYF. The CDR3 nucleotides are TGTGCCAGCAGCTTAGGGCAGCAAGAGACCCAGTACTTC.

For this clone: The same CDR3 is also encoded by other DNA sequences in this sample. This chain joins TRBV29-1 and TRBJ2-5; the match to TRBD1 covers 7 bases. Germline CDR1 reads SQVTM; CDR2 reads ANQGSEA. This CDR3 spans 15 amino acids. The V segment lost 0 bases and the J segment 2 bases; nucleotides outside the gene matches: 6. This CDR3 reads CSVEDPGTEQETQYF. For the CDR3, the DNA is TGCAGCGTTGAAGATCCGGGGACAGAACAAGAGACCCAGTACTTC.

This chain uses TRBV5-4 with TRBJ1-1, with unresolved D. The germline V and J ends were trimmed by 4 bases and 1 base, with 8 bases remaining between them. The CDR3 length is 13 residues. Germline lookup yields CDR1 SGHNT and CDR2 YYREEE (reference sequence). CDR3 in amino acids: CASSRWENTEAFF. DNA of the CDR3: TGTGCCAGCAGCCGATGGGAGAACACTGAAGCTTTCTTT.

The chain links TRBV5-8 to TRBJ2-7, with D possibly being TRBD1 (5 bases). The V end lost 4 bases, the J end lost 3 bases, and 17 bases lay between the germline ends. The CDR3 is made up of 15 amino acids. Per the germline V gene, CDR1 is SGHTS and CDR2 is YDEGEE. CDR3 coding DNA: TGTGCCAGCAGCGCCTACAGGAGACGTATCTACGAGCAGTACTTC. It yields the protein CASSAYRRRIYEQYF.